Shown below are 23 T cell receptor beta chains from a single sample sequenced in a study of blood T cell repertoires in COVID-19. Assay used: immunoSEQ multiplex PCR; TCRdb lists only in-frame clones, some missing. Of around 65,000 clones in the sample, around 90% were seen once. Sequenced sample: peripheral blood. These receptors were taken from a human donor in a cohort sampled during active COVID-19.

This clone showed up just once. J is TRBJ1-4 and V is TRBV29-1, with 8 positions matching TRBD1. Losses at the gene ends were 4 bases for V and 4 bases for J; bases not matched to a gene: 5. The CDR3 runs to 14 residues. Germline assignment: CDR1 SQVTM and CDR2 ANQGSEA. The CDR3 DNA follows: TGCAGCGTTGGGGGGACAGGAGTTAATGAAAAACTGTTTTTT. Protein sequence: CSVGGTGVNEKLFF.

V and J are TRBV28 and TRBJ2-5, with a possible D match to TRBD2 (5 bases). Germline lookup yields CDR1 MDHEN and CDR2 SYDVKM. Trimming left V 6 bases short and J 2 bases short, with 19 bases between. The CDR3 sequence is 16 residues long. The CDR3: CASSLAPGGGQETQYF. The CDR3 region has the DNA TGTGCCAGCAGCCTAGCTCCAGGTGGCGGGCAAGAGACCCAGTACTTC.

The chain recombines TRBV5-5 with TRBJ2-7; 7 nucleotides line up with TRBD1. Trimming removed 0 bases from V and 2 bases from J; junction bases left unmatched: 2. This CDR3 has 14 residues. Germline V gene lookup returns CDR1 SGHKS and CDR2 YYEKEE (reference sequence). The CDR3 loop is CASSLGQGAYEQYF. In nucleotides, the CDR3 is TGTGCCAGCAGCTTGGGGCAGGGGGCCTACGAGCAGTACTTC.

This clone was seen just once. The chain uses TRBV11-2 and TRBJ2-1, with TRBD2 matching over 7 bases. Germline-derived CDR1 and CDR2 are SGHAT and FQNNGV. This CDR3 has 17 residues. Trimming took 3 bases from V and 3 from J; bases not matched to a gene: 11. The chain's CDR3 is CASSLWSRGSFYNEQFF. In nucleotides, the CDR3 is TGTGCCAGCAGCTTGTGGTCGCGCGGGAGTTTCTACAATGAGCAGTTCTTC.

V gene TRBV19 combines with J gene TRBJ2-7; TRBD1 is a possible D gene (5 bases). V shed 6 bases and J shed 2 bases, with 14 bases lying between them. The CDR3 has 14 amino acids. Germline V gene sequence: CDR1 LNHDA, CDR2 SQIVND (reference sequence). The CDR3 loop reads CASSDRGEAYEQYF. CDR3 nucleotide sequence: TGTGCCAGTAGCGACAGAGGAGAGGCCTACGAGCAGTACTTC.

The chain links TRBV7-3 to TRBJ2-2; 8 bases map to TRBD1. Germline loops: CDR1 SGHTA, CDR2 FQGTGA. V dropped 5 bases and J dropped 3; count of bases not matched to a gene: 5. CDR3 length equals 15 residues. The CDR3 loop reads CASSRKTGDTGELFF. DNA for the CDR3: TGTGCCAGCAGCAGAAAGACAGGGGACACCGGGGAGCTGTTTTTT.

This rearrangement joins TRBV5-6 to TRBJ2-5; 9 nucleotides align to TRBD2. Germline V gene data show CDR1 as SGHDT and CDR2 as YYEEEE. The CDR3 is made up of 15 amino acids. V shed 0 bases and J 8 bases; nucleotides not matched to a gene: 8. In DNA, the CDR3 is TGTGCCAGCAGCTTGGGCGGGAGGGCAGTGGGAACCCAGTACTTC. This translates into CASSLGGRAVGTQYF.

The chain joins TRBV5-6 to TRBJ2-7, with TRBD2 matching over 11 bases. V gave up 4 bases and J gave up 4 bases; unmatched junction bases: 4. The CDR3 length is 14 residues. The germline V gene has CDR1 SGHDT and CDR2 YYEEEE. The CDR3 DNA reads as TGTGCCAGCAGCGGACTAGCGGGTGGGTACGAGCAGTACTTC. This gives the protein CASSGLAGGYEQYF.

The chain is built from TRBV6-5 and TRBJ2-7; weak D call: TRBD1 (5 bases). The germline V gene encodes CDR1 MNHEY and CDR2 SVGAGI. Trimming shortened V by 8 bases and J by 9 bases, and 14 bases separated the two germline ends. The CDR3 contains 11 residues. The CDR3 reads CASGILQGQYF. The CDR3 DNA reads as TGTGCCAGCGGGATCTTGCAGGGGCAGTACTTC.

The V call is TRBV12-2, the J call TRBJ2-7; TRBD2 is the table's D call and was not checked against the DNA. TRBV12-2 is designated a pseudogene. The CDR3 spans 18 residues. The CDR3 loop is CASRLEPRLAGGLYEQYF. The CDR3 DNA reads TGTGCAAGTCGCTTAGAACCCAGACTAGCGGGAGGTCTCTACGAGCAGTACTTC.

V usage is TRBV7-6 and J usage is TRBJ1-3, with D perhaps matching TRBD1 (5 bases). V gave up 5 bases and J gave up 0 bases, with 14 bases separating them. The CDR3 consists of 16 residues. CDR1 SGHVS and CDR2 FNYEAQ come from the germline V gene. The CDR3 sequence: CASSADSANSGNTIYF. The DNA of the CDR3 is TGTGCCAGCAGCGCCGACAGCGCCAACTCTGGAAACACCATATATTTT.

The V and J genes are TRBV19 and TRBJ2-1, with a weak D call TRBD2 (6 bases). The CDR3 is 12 residues long. CDR1 is LNHDA and CDR2 is SQIVND in the germline V gene (reference sequence). The germline V and J ends were trimmed by 7 bases and 12 bases, with 16 bases remaining between them. CDR3 sequence reads: CASTSMGGWQFF. The CDR3 nucleotides read TGTGCCAGTACCTCCATGGGGGGATGGCAGTTCTTC.

The chain joins TRBV6-1 to TRBJ2-7; D perhaps matches TRBD1 (6 bases). This CDR3 has 14 amino acids. CDR1 is MNHNS and CDR2 is SASEGT in the germline V gene. V was pared by 2 bases and J by 7 bases, with 15 bases between. For the CDR3, the DNA is TGTGCCAGCAGTGAAAGGGGGAGCTCAGCGGAGCAGTACTTC. Protein product: CASSERGSSAEQYF.

The V call is TRBV19, the J call TRBJ2-7, with TRBD1 as a possible D gene (6 bases). The germline V and J ends were trimmed by 9 bases and 2 bases, with 17 bases remaining between them. CDR3 size: 14 residues. Germline V lookup: CDR1 LNHDA, CDR2 SQIVND (reference sequence). CDR3 sequence reads: CASQGQGSAYEQYF. As DNA, the CDR3 is TGTGCCAGCCAGGGGCAGGGATCAGCCTACGAGCAGTACTTC.

This rearrangement joins TRBV10-1 to TRBJ2-5, with D perhaps matching TRBD1 (6 bases). Trimming left V 3 bases short and J 1 base short, with 9 bases between. The CDR3 covers 14 residues. Per germline, CDR1 WNHNN and CDR2 SYGVQD (reference sequence). CDR3 bases: TGCGCCAGCAGTGAAGACAGGTTCCAAGAGACCCAGTACTTC. It specifies CASSEDRFQETQYF.

This rearrangement joins TRBV9 to TRBJ2-1; D call uncertain. This CDR3 comprises 13 residues. Germline assignment: CDR1 SGDLS and CDR2 YYNGEE. Trimming cost V 2 bases and J 5 bases, with 8 bases left between them. The CDR3 spells CASSVDLHNEQFF. DNA of the CDR3: TGTGCCAGCAGCGTCGACTTGCACAATGAGCAGTTCTTC.

J is TRBJ2-3 and V is TRBV18, with TRBD1 identical over 9 bases. Looked up from germline, CDR1 is KGHSH and CDR2 is LQKENI. The ends lost 4 bases at V and 4 bases at J; junction bases unmatched: 9. This CDR3 contains 16 residues. The CDR3 spells CASSRPRQGGSDTQYF. The CDR3 nucleotides are TGTGCCAGCTCACGACCCCGACAGGGGGGTTCAGATACGCAGTATTTT.

The chain is built from TRBV14 and TRBJ2-2; tentatively, D is TRBD2 (6 bases). The CDR3 loop spans 15 amino acids. V was trimmed by 2 bases and J by 4 bases, leaving 11 bases between them. Germline V gives CDR1 SGHDN, CDR2 FVKESK. The CDR3 bases are TGTGCCAGCAGCCAATGGGGCGGGATCACCGGGGAGCTGTTTTTT. As protein: CASSQWGGITGELFF.

In nucleotides, the CDR3 is TGTGCCAGCAGCTTAGATTCCGCAGGGTTACCCAACGAGCAGTACTTC. It encodes CASSLDSAGLPNEQYF. This chain uses TRBV11-3 with TRBJ2-7; tentatively, D is TRBD1 (5 bases). The CDR3 spans 16 residues. The V gene's germline CDR1 is SGHNT and CDR2 YENEEA. The germline V and J ends were trimmed by 0 bases and 5 bases, with 17 bases remaining between them.

The chain joins TRBV18 to TRBJ2-7, with 9 bases lining up with TRBD1. The germline V gene encodes CDR1 KGHSH and CDR2 LQKENI. V lost 6 bases to trimming and J lost 2 bases; unmatched junction nucleotides: 11. The CDR3 length is 16 residues. The CDR3 protein is CASSGVPGTGTYEQYF. The CDR3 DNA sequence: TGTGCCAGCTCCGGTGTACCCGGGACAGGGACCTACGAGCAGTACTTC. The full variable domain, completed using reference TRBV18 and TRBJ2-7, is NAGVMQNPRHLVRRRGQEARLRCSPMKGHSHVYWYRQLPEEGLKFMVYLQKENIIDESGMPKERFSAEFPKEGPSILRIQQVVRGDSAAYFCASSGVPGTGTYEQYFGPGTRLTVT.

The V call is TRBV19, the J call TRBJ2-3; D is perhaps TRBD1 (7 bases). The CDR3 totals 15 residues. V was trimmed by 5 bases and J by 2 bases, leaving 14 bases between them. Germline lookup yields CDR1 LNHDA and CDR2 SQIVND (reference sequence). In DNA, the CDR3 is TGTGCCAGTAGTCGACAGGGAGGCCTCACAGATACGCAGTATTTT. It is translated as CASSRQGGLTDTQYF.

This clone was counted once. This sequence joins TRBV5-1 and TRBJ2-7; 7 nucleotides match TRBD2. Trimming cost V 0 bases and J 1 base; bases outside gene matches: 4. The length of the CDR3 is 15 residues. Germline values: CDR1 SGHRS, CDR2 YFSETQ. Here the CDR3 reads CASSLDGGNSYEQYF. Written as DNA, the CDR3 is TGCGCCAGCAGCTTGGACGGGGGGAATTCCTACGAGCAGTACTTC.

The chain has TRBV5-4 and TRBJ2-3; 10 positions agree with TRBD1. The V and J ends lost 3 bases and 6 bases, in that order; junction bases with no gene match: 4. This CDR3 is built from 14 residues. Germline CDR1 reads SGHNT; CDR2 reads YYREEE (reference sequence). DNA for the CDR3: TGTGCCAGCAGCTATGGACAGGGGGTGGATACGCAGTATTTT. This encodes CASSYGQGVDTQYF.